The 28 T cell receptor beta chains reported below all come from one sample, sequenced in a study of vaccination and CD4 T cells after COVID-19. These receptors' targets are unknown. The Oncomine TCR Beta short-read assay sequenced DNA from cultured CD4+ T cells. TCRdb re-called the PCR reads through MiXCR, storing one row per CDR3 protein. The repertoire includes thousands of distinct CDR3 sequences, around a quarter of them detected once, and approximately 30% sits in the top ten. As to treatment: roughly 10-day PBMC culture with coronavirus spike peptide pools or control peptides (ViraFEST assay). It was before the COVID-19 pandemic (2011-2018) that the unexposed donor's CD4+ T cells were collected. Sequencing input: CD4+ T cells from blood, cultured in vitro. The receptors shown here come from a human donor in good health.

The chain has TRBV18 and TRBJ1-1; D possibly corresponds to TRBD1 (5 bases). Germline CDR1 KGHSH, CDR2 LQKENI. The length of the CDR3 is 17 residues. V was pared by 1 base and J by 1 base, with 16 bases between. The CDR3 loop reads CASSPLPLQGGNTEAFF. The CDR3 DNA is TGTGCCAGCTCACCACTTCCTCTCCAGGGCGGGAACACTGAAGCTTTCTTT. The whole variable domain, filled in from reference TRBV18 and TRBJ1-1, reads NAGVMQNPRHLVRRRGQEARLRCSPMKGHSHVYWYRQLPEEGLKFMVYLQKENIIDESGMPKERFSAEFPKEGPSILRIQQVVRGDSAAYFCASSPLPLQGGNTEAFFGQGTRLTVV.

Judged by abundance, this clonotype is medium-sized. The V gene is TRBV20-1, the J gene TRBJ1-2, with D perhaps matching TRBD1 (5 bases). Germline V gene sequence: CDR1 DFQATT, CDR2 SNEGSKA (reference sequence). CDR3 length: 10 amino acids. Written as DNA, the CDR3 is TGCAGCGGGGCCCGGGAGGGCTACACCTTC. Encoded protein: CSGAREGYTF.

This clonotype was counted a few times. J is TRBJ2-3 and V is TRBV2, with D unclear. The CDR3 length is 16 residues. Germline assignment: CDR1 SNHLY and CDR2 FYNNEI. Trimming stripped 4 bases from V and 1 base from J, with 15 bases between. CDR3 region: CASSAPSIRRTDTQYF. CDR3 nucleotides: TGTGCCAGCAGTGCCCCGTCTATCAGGCGCACAGATACGCAGTATTTT.

The genes are TRBV9 and TRBJ2-1, with a tentative D call TRBD2 (6 bases). The germline V gene encodes CDR1 SGDLS and CDR2 YYNGEE. The CDR3 spans 16 residues. V gave up 0 bases and J gave up 2 bases, with 12 bases separating them. The DNA for the CDR3 is TGTGCCAGCAGCGTAGGCCCGACTAGAACCTACAATGAGCAGTTCTTC. It encodes CASSVGPTRTYNEQFF.

This sequence joins TRBV5-1 and TRBJ1-6; 7 bases map to TRBD1. From germline, CDR1 is SGHRS and CDR2 YFSETQ. This CDR3 contains 15 residues. J gave up 8 bases and V 3 bases, and 8 bases lay outside the gene matches. The CDR3 nucleotides read TGCGCCAGCAGCTGGGCAGGGGGTAGGGATTCACCCCTCCACTTT. Translation gives CASSWAGGRDSPLHF.

The rearrangement links TRBV28 to TRBJ1-2; no definite D call. Germline loops: CDR1 MDHEN, CDR2 SYDVKM. Deletions cut 7 bases from V and 7 bases from J, with 13 bases between. This CDR3 is 12 amino acids long. CDR3 region: CASTTSDGGYTF. The CDR3, as DNA: TGTGCCAGCACCACGTCGGATGGTGGCTACACCTTC.

Worth noting for this clonotype: A much larger clone lies one base from this, so it may be a read error. This rearrangement joins TRBV6-1 to TRBJ1-5; D is possibly TRBD1 (6 bases). Germline-derived CDR1 and CDR2 are MNHNS and SASEGT. The CDR3 is 19 residues long. CDR3 in DNA: TGTGCCAGCCGTGAATTCAGGGGACCTAAGGAGTATAGCAATCAGCCCCAGCATTTT. Its protein is CASREFRGPKEYSNQPQHF.

The rearrangement joins TRBV19 to TRBJ1-2, with D hard to call. Trimming stripped 5 bases from V and 4 bases from J, with 8 bases between. CDR1 and CDR2 from the germline V gene are LNHDA and SQIVND (reference sequence). The CDR3 contains 12 residues. The CDR3 reads CASSPASYGYTF. The CDR3 nucleotides read TGTGCCAGTAGTCCAGCCAGCTATGGCTACACCTTC.

This clonotype was detected only a few times. The rearrangement links TRBV19 to TRBJ1-3; no firm D call. Germline V lookup: CDR1 LNHDA, CDR2 SQIVND (reference sequence). This CDR3 has 15 residues. V lost 7 bases and J 0 bases, leaving 13 bases between the germline ends. CDR3 in DNA: TGTGCCAGTACCTTCAACGGACCCTCTGGAAACACCATATATTTT. This gives the protein CASTFNGPSGNTIYF.

This chain joins TRBV6-1 and TRBJ1-4; D gene unclear. In germline, CDR1 is MNHNS, CDR2 SASEGT. The V and J ends lost 2 bases and 8 bases respectively, with 6 bases between them. The CDR3 sequence is 12 residues long. The CDR3 region is CASSEYSEKLFF. The CDR3 DNA is TGTGCCAGCAGTGAATATAGCGAAAAACTGTTTTTT.

V is TRBV6-1 and J is TRBJ2-3, with 7 bases aligning to TRBD1. The V gene end was trimmed by 6 bases and the J gene end by 0 bases; junction bases not matched to a gene: 9. Germline values: CDR1 MNHNS, CDR2 SASEGT. The CDR3 covers 16 residues. The CDR3 DNA reads as TGTGCCAGCAGGAAAGGACAGGATTTTAGCACAGATACGCAGTATTTT. This sequence encodes CASRKGQDFSTDTQYF.

The V and J genes are TRBV19 and TRBJ1-2, with a weak D call TRBD1 (5 bases). Trimming removed 5 bases at V and 2 bases at J, with 15 bases between. Germline V gene data show CDR1 as LNHDA and CDR2 as SQIVND (reference sequence). The CDR3 spans 15 residues. The CDR3 DNA reads as TGTGCCAGTAGTCCCGGGCGAGGGGAAAACTATGGCTACACCTTC. Amino acids: CASSPGRGENYGYTF.

This clonotype was seen a few times. The chain joins TRBV6-1 to TRBJ2-1, with TRBD1 identical over 8 bases. The J segment lost 2 bases and the V segment lost 1 base, leaving 4 bases of the junction unmatched. The CDR3 covers 16 residues. Germline lookup yields CDR1 MNHNS and CDR2 SASEGT. CDR3 DNA: TGTGCCAGCAGTGAAGAAGGACAGGGACCCTACAATGAGCAGTTCTTC. Translation: CASSEEGQGPYNEQFF.

Sample share makes this clonotype medium-sized (0.01 to 0.1%). V usage is TRBV7-2 and J usage is TRBJ1-1, with D maybe TRBD1 (6 bases). The CDR3 consists of 13 residues. Trimming stripped 4 bases from V and 5 bases from J, with 11 bases between. Germline values: CDR1 SGHTA, CDR2 FQGNSA. The CDR3 bases are TGTGCCAGCAGCTCGGACAGCACTACTGAAGCTTTCTTT. It codes for CASSSDSTTEAFF.

CDR3 residues: CASSRPGGSWDGYTF. CDR3 nucleotides: TGTGCCAGCAGTCGGCCAGGGGGGTCGTGGGATGGCTACACCTTC. This chain links TRBV6-1 with TRBJ1-2, with TRBD1 matching over 7 bases. The trim removed 5 bases at V and 6 bases at J, leaving 12 bases unmatched. CDR1 MNHNS and CDR2 SASEGT come from the germline V gene. The CDR3 is made up of 15 amino acids.

In its sample, this clonotype is medium-sized. This sequence joins TRBV7-8 and TRBJ2-7; D is ambiguous. The germline V gene encodes CDR1 SGHVS and CDR2 FQNEAQ. The CDR3 is 13 amino acids. Trimming took 0 bases from V and 6 from J, leaving 9 bases between them. The CDR3 is CASSLAQDREQYF. The CDR3, as DNA: TGTGCCAGCAGCTTAGCGCAGGATCGCGAGCAGTACTTC.

This clonotype was counted a few times. This chain joins TRBV19 and TRBJ1-2; TRBD1 might be the D (5 bases). The germline V gene encodes CDR1 LNHDA and CDR2 SQIVND (reference sequence). The germline V and J ends were trimmed by 6 bases and 6 bases, with 14 bases remaining between them. The CDR3 consists of 13 residues. The CDR3 loop is CASRAGRGDGYTF. The CDR3 DNA reads as TGTGCCAGTAGGGCAGGGCGGGGAGATGGCTACACCTTC.

The chain has TRBV30 and TRBJ1-5; 8 bases agree with TRBD1. The germline CDR1 and CDR2 sequences are GTSNPN and SVGIG (reference sequence). Trimming at V came to 3 bases and at J to 9 bases, leaving 7 bases not matched to a gene. This CDR3 spans 13 amino acids. In DNA, the CDR3 is TGTGCCTGGAGCAGGGGGCTCGATGTGCCCCAGCATTTT. Protein sequence: CAWSRGLDVPQHF. The entire variable domain, with the rest obtained from reference TRBV30 and TRBJ1-5, is as follows: SQTIHQWPATLVQPVGSPLSLECTVEGTSNPNLYWYRQAAGRGLQLLFYSVGIGQISSEVPQNLSASRPQDRQFILSSKKLLLSDSGFYLCAWSRGLDVPQHFGDGTRLSIL.

By share of the sample, this clonotype is medium-sized. This chain connects TRBV7-9 to TRBJ1-6, with 7 bases that match TRBD1. The length of the CDR3 is 14 residues. V was pared by 5 bases and J by 7 bases, with 5 bases of the junction left unmatched. The germline V gene encodes CDR1 SEHNR and CDR2 FQNEAQ (reference sequence). The CDR3 region has the DNA TGTGCCAGCAGCCTAGGGGGCCTGAATTCACCCCTCCACTTT. Its translation: CASSLGGLNSPLHF.

The chain employs TRBV19 and TRBJ2-7; 7 bases fit TRBD1. Trimming took 5 bases from V and 0 from J; bases not matched to a gene: 1. Per the germline V gene, CDR1 is LNHDA and CDR2 is SQIVND (reference sequence). The length of the CDR3 is 13 residues. The CDR3 sequence: CASSGTVSYEQYF. The CDR3 region has the DNA TGTGCCAGTAGTGGGACAGTCTCCTACGAGCAGTACTTC.

The rearrangement uses TRBV11-2 and TRBJ2-2; D remains unclear. The V end lost 1 base, the J end lost 2 bases, and 11 bases lay between the germline ends. The CDR3 runs to 16 residues. Looked up from germline, CDR1 is SGHAT and CDR2 is FQNNGV. The CDR3 DNA is TGTGCCAGCAGCTTAGCCCCCCCAGGAAACACCGGGGAGCTGTTTTTT. It translates to CASSLAPPGNTGELFF.

This clonotype is medium-sized. V gene TRBV27 combines with J gene TRBJ1-6, with 11 bases that match TRBD1. Trimming cost V 0 bases and J 9 bases; bases outside gene matches: 1. The germline CDR1 and CDR2 sequences are MNHEY and SMNVEV (reference sequence). This CDR3 is 15 amino acids long. CDR3 sequence reads: CASSLSGQGGSPLHF. CDR3 nucleotides: TGTGCCAGCAGTTTATCGGGACAGGGGGGTTCACCCCTCCACTTT.

V usage is TRBV19 and J usage is TRBJ1-2; D unclear. The CDR3 runs to 14 residues. V lost 0 bases, J lost 8 bases, and 13 bases lay in between. CDR1 and CDR2 from the germline V gene are LNHDA and SQIVND (reference sequence). CDR3 protein: CASSIDPRNLGYTF. DNA for the CDR3: TGTGCCAGTAGTATAGATCCCCGTAACTTGGGCTACACCTTC.

This clonotype was observed a few times. This chain joins TRBV27 and TRBJ2-3, with D maybe TRBD1 (6 bases). The CDR3 length is 12 residues. Germline CDR1 is MNHEY and CDR2 is SMNVEV (reference sequence). V was trimmed by 3 bases and J by 7 bases, leaving 8 bases between them. CDR3 coding DNA: TGTGCCAGCAGTTTCACAGGGAATACGCAGTATTTT. It encodes CASSFTGNTQYF.

CDR3 nucleotides: TGTGCCAGCTCCCCAAGGACAGGGTCAACAAGGGTTGAGCAGTTCTTC. Its translation is CASSPRTGSTRVEQFF. The V and J genes are TRBV18 and TRBJ2-1, with TRBD1 matching 8 bases. After removal of 6 bases from V and 9 bases from J, the junction contained 16 bases not matched to a gene. CDR1 and CDR2 (germline): KGHSH, LQKENI. This CDR3 is built from 16 residues. The variable domain in full, with the rest retrieved from reference TRBV18 and TRBJ2-1, is NAGVMQNPRHLVRRRGQEARLRCSPMKGHSHVYWYRQLPEEGLKFMVYLQKENIIDESGMPKERFSAEFPKEGPSILRIQQVVRGDSAAYFCASSPRTGSTRVEQFFGPGTRLTVL.

This clonotype was seen a handful of times. For the CDR3, the DNA is TGTGCCAGCAGCTGGGAGGACCCGAGAAATAATTCACCCCTCCACTTT. Its protein is CASSWEDPRNNSPLHF. This chain links TRBV11-1 with TRBJ1-6, with no clear D. The germline V gene encodes CDR1 SGHAT and CDR2 FQDESV (reference sequence). The CDR3 loop spans 16 amino acids. Deletions cut 4 bases from V and 5 bases from J, with 15 bases between.

This chain links TRBV9 with TRBJ2-5, with D perhaps matching TRBD2 (6 bases). The V end lost 2 bases, the J end lost 5 bases, and 13 bases lay between the germline ends. Germline-derived CDR1 and CDR2 are SGDLS and YYNGEE. The CDR3 extends over 14 amino acids. CDR3 residues: CASSVEGQGETQYF. CDR3 sequence (DNA): TGTGCCAGCAGCGTGGAGGGGCAGGGCGAGACCCAGTACTTC.

The chain employs TRBV12-3 or TRBV12-4 and TRBJ1-6, with 7 bases fitting TRBD1. V gave up 7 bases and J gave up 7 bases; unmatched junction bases: 7. This CDR3 comprises 14 residues. CDR3 DNA sequence: TGTGCCAGCATGCCGACAGGGACCAATTCACCCCTCCACTTT. Residues: CASMPTGTNSPLHF.